The 30 T cell receptor beta chains below come from one sample, sequenced in a study of T cell responses to AZD1222 COVID-19 vaccine. Clones were read by immunoSEQ multiplex PCR, and TCRdb kept only the in-frame ones, dropping some. The table shows around 140,000 clones, with roughly 92% occurring only once. Sequencing was performed on peripheral blood, taken on day 0 of AZD1222 vaccination. The receptors come from an adult in good health.

This chain uses TRBV5-1 with TRBJ2-3, with 8 bases fitting TRBD2. This CDR3 comprises 15 residues. Germline values: CDR1 SGHRS, CDR2 YFSETQ. The V segment lost 1 base and the J segment 2 bases; nucleotides outside the gene matches: 3. The CDR3 sequence is CASSLTSGTTDTQYF. The CDR3 coding sequence is TGCGCCAGCAGCTTGACTAGCGGAACCACAGATACGCAGTATTTT.

A few counts support this clone. The V gene is TRBV5-1, the J gene TRBJ2-1, with unresolved D. Trimming took 4 bases from V and 1 from J, leaving 6 bases between them. The CDR3 covers 13 residues. Germline V lookup: CDR1 SGHRS, CDR2 YFSETQ. The CDR3 bases are TGCGCCAGCAGCCACGGGTCCTACAATGAGCAGTTCTTC. It encodes CASSHGSYNEQFF.

V is TRBV5-1 and J is TRBJ1-4; TRBD1 agrees at 8 bases. The trim removed 4 bases at V and 8 bases at J, leaving 7 bases unmatched. This CDR3 has 14 residues. Germline CDR1 and CDR2: SGHRS and YFSETQ. The CDR3 loop is CASSVDRVGEKLFF. The CDR3, as DNA: TGCGCCAGCAGCGTGGACAGGGTAGGGGAAAAACTGTTTTTT.

This chain joins TRBV7-3 and TRBJ2-5; D remains unclear. The germline CDR1 and CDR2 sequences are SGHTA and FQGTGA. CDR3 length: 14 amino acids. Trimming left V 0 bases short and J 2 bases short, with 7 bases between. The CDR3 sequence is CASSLTGRQETQYF. For the CDR3, the DNA is TGTGCCAGCAGCTTAACAGGGCGTCAAGAGACCCAGTACTTC. Drawing the rest from reference TRBV7-3 and TRBJ2-5, the complete variable domain is GAGVSQTPSNKVTEKGKYVELRCDPISGHTALYWYRQSLGQGPEFLIYFQGTGAADDSGLPNDRFFAVRPEGSVSTLKIQRTERGDSAVYLCASSLTGRQETQYFGPGTRLLVL.

The chain couples TRBV30 to TRBJ1-5; TRBD1 matches at 9 bases. This CDR3 has 14 residues. Germline loops: CDR1 GTSNPN, CDR2 SVGIG (reference sequence). J gave up 2 bases and V 1 base, and 0 bases lay outside the gene matches. The CDR3 nucleotides read TGTGCCTGGAGTGGGACAGGGGGCAATCAGCCCCAGCATTTT. Encoded protein: CAWSGTGGNQPQHF.

The chain uses TRBV24-1 and TRBJ2-1; D unclear. V was shortened by 5 bases and J by 4 bases, with 8 bases between the two germline ends. The CDR3 runs 13 residues. Germline CDR1 and CDR2: KGHDR and SFDVKD. CDR3 DNA: TGTGCCACCAGTGGACCGGTGTACAATGAGCAGTTCTTC. Residues: CATSGPVYNEQFF.

V gene TRBV5-4 combines with J gene TRBJ2-5; D gene unclear. Trimming stripped 2 bases from V and 5 bases from J, with 10 bases between. The CDR3 is 13 amino acids. The V gene's germline CDR1 is SGHNT and CDR2 YYREEE (reference sequence). This CDR3 is CASSLLLGETQYF. DNA for the CDR3: TGTGCCAGCAGCTTACTTTTAGGCGAGACCCAGTACTTC. Full variable domain (outside the CDR3, taken from reference TRBV5-4 and TRBJ2-5): ETGVTQSPTHLIKTRGQQVTLRCSSQSGHNTVSWYQQALGQGPQFIFQYYREEENGRGNFPPRFSGLQFPNYSSELNVNALELDDSALYLCASSLLLGETQYFGPGTRLLVL.

As to this clone: An end of the junction differs from the germline gene, which may be a read error. The gene calls are TRBV28 and TRBJ1-2, with 10 bases matching TRBD1. CDR3 length equals 15 residues. Germline lookup yields CDR1 MDHEN and CDR2 SYDVKM. The CDR3 DNA is TGTGCCGGCAGTTTGGGGACAGGGGCTAACTATGGCTACACCTTC. This translates into CAGSLGTGANYGYTF.

The sample holds a few counts of this clone. The chain carries TRBV25-1 and TRBJ1-2, with a possible D match to TRBD1 (5 bases). The CDR3 spans 15 residues. From germline, CDR1 is MGHDK and CDR2 SYGVNS. Trimming cost V 3 bases and J 6 bases, with 17 bases left between them. The CDR3 DNA reads as TGTGCCAGCAGTGATGGCCGCGGTAGACAGCATGGCTACACCTTC. This encodes CASSDGRGRQHGYTF.

The chain joins TRBV6-1 to TRBJ1-2, with D maybe TRBD1 (5 bases). V gave up 1 base and J gave up 4 bases, with 13 bases separating them. CDR1 and CDR2 from the germline V gene are MNHNS and SASEGT. This CDR3 contains 15 residues. CDR3 in DNA: TGTGCCAGCAGTGAAGGGACAAGCGGGTTCTATGGCTACACCTTC. Protein sequence: CASSEGTSGFYGYTF.

The CDR3 DNA follows: TGTGCCAGCAGAGTTCCCTCCGTCGGGAACACTGAAGCTTTCTTT. This codes for CASRVPSVGNTEAFF. This chain links TRBV28 with TRBJ1-1, with D hard to call. The V and J ends lost 6 bases and 1 base respectively, with 15 bases between them. Germline CDR1 MDHEN, CDR2 SYDVKM. This CDR3 comprises 15 residues.

The V and J genes are TRBV9 and TRBJ2-1; D remains unclear. The CDR3 spans 12 residues. With 1 base removed from V and 10 bases from J, the gap between germline ends came to 9 bases. Germline values: CDR1 SGDLS, CDR2 YYNGEE. The CDR3 spells CASSVTKEEQFF. The CDR3 DNA reads as TGTGCCAGCAGCGTAACTAAGGAGGAGCAGTTCTTC.

The chain has TRBV12-3 or TRBV12-4 and TRBJ1-2; unclear D gene. V shed 2 bases and J shed 0 bases, with 4 bases lying between them. The CDR3 extends over 13 amino acids. CDR3 protein: CASSLIPNYGYTF. The CDR3 DNA is TGTGCCAGCAGTTTAATCCCTAACTATGGCTACACCTTC.

The J gene is TRBJ1-6, the V gene TRBV7-9, with D possibly matching TRBD1 (5 bases). Per the germline V gene, CDR1 is SEHNR and CDR2 is FQNEAQ (reference sequence). Trimming pared 6 bases from V and 9 bases from J, leaving 21 bases between. The CDR3 is made up of 16 amino acids. CDR3 amino acids: CASRPPSGVGSSPLHF. In DNA form, the CDR3 reads TGTGCCAGCAGACCCCCCTCGGGGGTGGGCAGTTCACCCCTCCACTTT.

The chain carries TRBV7-2 and TRBJ2-5; a weak D match, TRBD2 (5 bases). Germline V gene data show CDR1 as SGHTA and CDR2 as FQGNSA. Trimming left V 5 bases short and J 7 bases short, with 20 bases between. The CDR3 contains 15 residues. The CDR3 is CASSLRHSEEGTQYF. CDR3 coding DNA: TGTGCCAGCAGCCTTAGGCACAGTGAAGAGGGGACCCAGTACTTC.

The chain couples TRBV3-1 (or the pseudogene TRBV3-2) to TRBJ2-1; 8 bases line up with TRBD2. Germline loops: CDR1 LGHDT, CDR2 YNNKEL (reference sequence). J lost 2 bases, V lost 2 bases, and 5 bases had no gene match. The CDR3 length is 16 residues. CDR3 protein: CASSQYLSGAYNEQFF. CDR3 bases: TGTGCCAGCAGCCAATACCTTAGCGGGGCCTACAATGAGCAGTTCTTC.

The rearrangement links TRBV6-5 to TRBJ2-1, with unresolved D. V was clipped by 5 bases and J by 3 bases, with 14 bases between them. Germline V gene sequence: CDR1 MNHEY, CDR2 SVGAGI. CDR3 length: 15 amino acids. In DNA form, the CDR3 reads TGTGCCAGCAGTCCCGACGGCCTAAACTACAATGAGCAGTTCTTC. It specifies CASSPDGLNYNEQFF.

The chain carries TRBV24-1 and TRBJ2-5; D is possibly TRBD1 or TRBD2 (6 bases each). Trimming took 4 bases from V and 5 from J, leaving 22 bases between them. Germline CDR1 KGHDR, CDR2 SFDVKD. The CDR3 is 17 residues long. The CDR3 coding sequence is TGTGCCACCAGTGAGGGGGGCTACACGGGAGTAGACGAGACCCAGTACTTC. It codes for CATSEGGYTGVDETQYF.

The rearrangement uses TRBV27 and TRBJ2-7; 7 nucleotides line up with TRBD2. The V gene's germline CDR1 is MNHEY and CDR2 SMNVEV (reference sequence). The J segment lost 5 bases and the V segment lost 8 bases, leaving 9 bases of the junction unmatched. The CDR3 length is 13 residues. The CDR3 region has the DNA TGTGCCAGCGCCAGCGGGACCTTCCACGAGCAGTACTTC. Protein sequence: CASASGTFHEQYF.

The gene calls are TRBV9 and TRBJ2-7; 8 bases agree with TRBD1. The germline gives CDR1 SGDLS, CDR2 YYNGEE. CDR3 size: 15 residues. Trimming took 2 bases from V and 7 from J; bases not matched to a gene: 11. CDR3 sequence: CASSVIAGQGKEQYF. The CDR3 DNA sequence: TGTGCCAGCAGCGTTATCGCTGGACAGGGCAAAGAGCAGTACTTC.

Details on this clone: At one end the junction does not follow the germline gene, possibly because of a read error. The chain uses TRBV10-2 and TRBJ2-7, with D possibly TRBD2 on 6 matching bases. The CDR3 has 13 amino acids. Per germline, CDR1 WSHSY and CDR2 SAAADI. The chain's CDR3 is CATSGGLEAGQYF. The CDR3 coding sequence is TGCGCCACCAGTGGGGGACTTGAAGCCGGGCAGTACTTC.

This chain uses TRBV3-1 (or the pseudogene TRBV3-2) with TRBJ1-4, with no clear D. Germline values: CDR1 LGHDT, CDR2 YNNKEL (reference sequence). The CDR3 runs to 16 residues. Trimming removed 4 bases at V and 0 bases at J, with 12 bases between. The CDR3: CASSPLAEATNEKLFF. In DNA, the CDR3 is TGTGCCAGCAGCCCCCTGGCAGAAGCAACTAATGAAAAACTGTTTTTT.

The chain has TRBV6-2 or TRBV6-3 and TRBJ2-5; D call uncertain. Deletions cut 7 bases from V and 2 bases from J, with 11 bases between. Germline assignment: CDR1 MNHEY and CDR2 SVGEGT. The CDR3 loop spans 13 amino acids. The CDR3 coding sequence is TGTGCCAGCATCCCTTCTACACAAGAGACCCAGTACTTC. Its translation: CASIPSTQETQYF.

The V gene is TRBV5-3, the J gene TRBJ1-2; unclear D gene. TRBV5-3 is treated as an ORF (open reading frame) with a function not yet certain. This CDR3 region has 11 residues. V was shortened by 1 base and J by 5 bases, with 3 bases between the two germline ends. CDR3 bases: TGTGCCAGAAGCTTGTGGTATGGCTACACCTTC. It yields the protein CARSLWYGYTF.

The genes are TRBV7-4 and TRBJ1-5, with D possibly matching TRBD1 (6 bases). The V gene's germline CDR1 is SGHVT and CDR2 SQSDAQ. The V and J ends lost 4 bases and 5 bases respectively, with 18 bases between them. The CDR3 loop spans 16 amino acids. The CDR3 DNA sequence: TGTGCCAGCAGCTCCCCCAGGGGCAGTTCAGATCAGCCCCAGCATTTT. As protein: CASSSPRGSSDQPQHF.

The rearrangement joins TRBV7-9 to TRBJ2-1, with a possible D match to TRBD1 (6 bases). Germline V lookup: CDR1 SEHNR, CDR2 FQNEAQ (reference sequence). This CDR3 has 15 amino acids. The V end was cut by 5 bases, the J end by 6 bases, with 17 bases between. CDR3 loop: CASSRAQGNINEQFF. CDR3 DNA: TGTGCCAGCAGCCGAGCCCAGGGGAATATCAATGAGCAGTTCTTC.

The chain carries TRBV27 and TRBJ1-1; unclear D gene. CDR1 is MNHEY and CDR2 is SMNVEV in the germline V gene (reference sequence). Trimming took off 1 base at V and 1 base at J, with 7 bases between the two ends. The CDR3 length is 14 residues. CDR3 region: CASSLLSGNTEAFF. As DNA, the CDR3 is TGTGCCAGCAGTTTATTATCAGGGAACACTGAAGCTTTCTTT.

In regard to this clone: This same CDR3 is encoded by further DNA sequences in the sample. The chain couples TRBV2 to TRBJ1-1; D remains ambiguous. This CDR3 region has 10 residues. CDR1 is SNHLY, CDR2 FYNNEI, per germline. V dropped 6 bases and J dropped 7 bases, with 6 bases sitting between them. The CDR3 DNA is TGTGCCAGCAGCGGAGTTGAAGCTTTCTTT. Translated: CASSGVEAFF.

This clone was observed once. CDR3 nucleotides: TGTGCCAGCAGCTCGGGGGGTAAGGCTGAGCAGTTCTTC. Protein sequence: CASSSGGKAEQFF. The rearrangement links TRBV7-3 to TRBJ2-1; 7 positions agree with TRBD2. The V and J ends lost 4 bases and 9 bases, in that order; junction bases with no gene match: 6. The germline V gene has CDR1 SGHTA and CDR2 FQGTGA. This CDR3 has 13 amino acids.

The rearrangement uses TRBV13 and TRBJ1-4; tentatively, D is TRBD1 (5 bases). V was cut by 5 bases and J by 1 base, with 20 bases left in between. Germline V gene data show CDR1 as PRHDT and CDR2 as FYEKMQ (reference sequence). The CDR3 contains 18 residues. CDR3 sequence reads: CASSISGPAWKTNEKLFF. CDR3 nucleotide sequence: TGTGCCAGCAGCATCTCGGGACCGGCGTGGAAAACTAATGAAAAACTGTTTTTT.